These T cell receptor beta chains were read from a single sample in a study of blood T cell repertoires in COVID-19. Clones were sequenced by immunoSEQ multiplex PCR, and TCRdb holds only the in-frame ones, with some missing. The sample shows just over 200,000 clones, 85% to 90% of them seen only once. Sequencing was done on a sample of peripheral blood. Source of these receptors: a man older than 75 with acute or convalescent COVID-19. Both conserved end residues are part of each CDR3. The order of the fields is V gene, J gene, D gene, clone size, CDR3 protein, CDR3 DNA. D genes are given only for firm matches. Where a row states a size, it is once, few, many or the class of an expanded clone; other rows omit it.

TRBV29-1	TRBJ1-2	NA	NA	CSLWTEAVGYTF	TGCAGCCTCTGGACAGAGGCCGTTGGCTACACCTTC
TRBV10-2	TRBJ1-2	NA	NA	CASSEFGGGGYTF	TGCGCCAGCAGTGAGTTTGGGGGCGGTGGCTACACCTTC
TRBV6-5	TRBJ1-2	TRBD1	NA	CASTWTGGRGYTF	TGTGCCAGCACCTGGACAGGGGGCCGTGGCTACACCTTC
TRBV5-4	TRBJ2-1	TRBD2	once	CASSPERESSYNEQFF	TGTGCCAGCAGCCCCGAGCGGGAGAGCTCCTACAATGAGCAGTTCTTC
TRBV6-1	TRBJ2-1	NA	NA	CASSDLGHVLYNEQFF	TGTGCCAGCAGTGACCTGGGACACGTGCTTTACAATGAGCAGTTCTTC
TRBV19	TRBJ2-4	TRBD2	once	CASSASGLAGGGKNIQYF	TGTGCCAGTAGTGCATCGGGACTAGCGGGAGGAGGCAAAAACATTCAGTACTTC
TRBV7-2	TRBJ1-6	NA	NA	CASSYWGVQNSPLHF	TGTGCCAGCAGCTACTGGGGGGTTCAGAATTCACCCCTCCACTTT
TRBV27	TRBJ2-1	TRBD2	NA	CASSSRGDNEQFF	TGTGCCAGCAGTTCGCGGGGGGACAATGAGCAGTTCTTC
TRBV19	TRBJ2-7	TRBD2	few	CASRPGGTNSYEQYF	TGTGCCAGTAGGCCGGGAGGGACTAACTCCTACGAGCAGTACTTC
TRBV24-1	TRBJ1-5	TRBD1	NA	CATSGQGASQPQHF	TGTGCCACCAGTGGACAGGGGGCGAGTCAGCCCCAGCATTTT